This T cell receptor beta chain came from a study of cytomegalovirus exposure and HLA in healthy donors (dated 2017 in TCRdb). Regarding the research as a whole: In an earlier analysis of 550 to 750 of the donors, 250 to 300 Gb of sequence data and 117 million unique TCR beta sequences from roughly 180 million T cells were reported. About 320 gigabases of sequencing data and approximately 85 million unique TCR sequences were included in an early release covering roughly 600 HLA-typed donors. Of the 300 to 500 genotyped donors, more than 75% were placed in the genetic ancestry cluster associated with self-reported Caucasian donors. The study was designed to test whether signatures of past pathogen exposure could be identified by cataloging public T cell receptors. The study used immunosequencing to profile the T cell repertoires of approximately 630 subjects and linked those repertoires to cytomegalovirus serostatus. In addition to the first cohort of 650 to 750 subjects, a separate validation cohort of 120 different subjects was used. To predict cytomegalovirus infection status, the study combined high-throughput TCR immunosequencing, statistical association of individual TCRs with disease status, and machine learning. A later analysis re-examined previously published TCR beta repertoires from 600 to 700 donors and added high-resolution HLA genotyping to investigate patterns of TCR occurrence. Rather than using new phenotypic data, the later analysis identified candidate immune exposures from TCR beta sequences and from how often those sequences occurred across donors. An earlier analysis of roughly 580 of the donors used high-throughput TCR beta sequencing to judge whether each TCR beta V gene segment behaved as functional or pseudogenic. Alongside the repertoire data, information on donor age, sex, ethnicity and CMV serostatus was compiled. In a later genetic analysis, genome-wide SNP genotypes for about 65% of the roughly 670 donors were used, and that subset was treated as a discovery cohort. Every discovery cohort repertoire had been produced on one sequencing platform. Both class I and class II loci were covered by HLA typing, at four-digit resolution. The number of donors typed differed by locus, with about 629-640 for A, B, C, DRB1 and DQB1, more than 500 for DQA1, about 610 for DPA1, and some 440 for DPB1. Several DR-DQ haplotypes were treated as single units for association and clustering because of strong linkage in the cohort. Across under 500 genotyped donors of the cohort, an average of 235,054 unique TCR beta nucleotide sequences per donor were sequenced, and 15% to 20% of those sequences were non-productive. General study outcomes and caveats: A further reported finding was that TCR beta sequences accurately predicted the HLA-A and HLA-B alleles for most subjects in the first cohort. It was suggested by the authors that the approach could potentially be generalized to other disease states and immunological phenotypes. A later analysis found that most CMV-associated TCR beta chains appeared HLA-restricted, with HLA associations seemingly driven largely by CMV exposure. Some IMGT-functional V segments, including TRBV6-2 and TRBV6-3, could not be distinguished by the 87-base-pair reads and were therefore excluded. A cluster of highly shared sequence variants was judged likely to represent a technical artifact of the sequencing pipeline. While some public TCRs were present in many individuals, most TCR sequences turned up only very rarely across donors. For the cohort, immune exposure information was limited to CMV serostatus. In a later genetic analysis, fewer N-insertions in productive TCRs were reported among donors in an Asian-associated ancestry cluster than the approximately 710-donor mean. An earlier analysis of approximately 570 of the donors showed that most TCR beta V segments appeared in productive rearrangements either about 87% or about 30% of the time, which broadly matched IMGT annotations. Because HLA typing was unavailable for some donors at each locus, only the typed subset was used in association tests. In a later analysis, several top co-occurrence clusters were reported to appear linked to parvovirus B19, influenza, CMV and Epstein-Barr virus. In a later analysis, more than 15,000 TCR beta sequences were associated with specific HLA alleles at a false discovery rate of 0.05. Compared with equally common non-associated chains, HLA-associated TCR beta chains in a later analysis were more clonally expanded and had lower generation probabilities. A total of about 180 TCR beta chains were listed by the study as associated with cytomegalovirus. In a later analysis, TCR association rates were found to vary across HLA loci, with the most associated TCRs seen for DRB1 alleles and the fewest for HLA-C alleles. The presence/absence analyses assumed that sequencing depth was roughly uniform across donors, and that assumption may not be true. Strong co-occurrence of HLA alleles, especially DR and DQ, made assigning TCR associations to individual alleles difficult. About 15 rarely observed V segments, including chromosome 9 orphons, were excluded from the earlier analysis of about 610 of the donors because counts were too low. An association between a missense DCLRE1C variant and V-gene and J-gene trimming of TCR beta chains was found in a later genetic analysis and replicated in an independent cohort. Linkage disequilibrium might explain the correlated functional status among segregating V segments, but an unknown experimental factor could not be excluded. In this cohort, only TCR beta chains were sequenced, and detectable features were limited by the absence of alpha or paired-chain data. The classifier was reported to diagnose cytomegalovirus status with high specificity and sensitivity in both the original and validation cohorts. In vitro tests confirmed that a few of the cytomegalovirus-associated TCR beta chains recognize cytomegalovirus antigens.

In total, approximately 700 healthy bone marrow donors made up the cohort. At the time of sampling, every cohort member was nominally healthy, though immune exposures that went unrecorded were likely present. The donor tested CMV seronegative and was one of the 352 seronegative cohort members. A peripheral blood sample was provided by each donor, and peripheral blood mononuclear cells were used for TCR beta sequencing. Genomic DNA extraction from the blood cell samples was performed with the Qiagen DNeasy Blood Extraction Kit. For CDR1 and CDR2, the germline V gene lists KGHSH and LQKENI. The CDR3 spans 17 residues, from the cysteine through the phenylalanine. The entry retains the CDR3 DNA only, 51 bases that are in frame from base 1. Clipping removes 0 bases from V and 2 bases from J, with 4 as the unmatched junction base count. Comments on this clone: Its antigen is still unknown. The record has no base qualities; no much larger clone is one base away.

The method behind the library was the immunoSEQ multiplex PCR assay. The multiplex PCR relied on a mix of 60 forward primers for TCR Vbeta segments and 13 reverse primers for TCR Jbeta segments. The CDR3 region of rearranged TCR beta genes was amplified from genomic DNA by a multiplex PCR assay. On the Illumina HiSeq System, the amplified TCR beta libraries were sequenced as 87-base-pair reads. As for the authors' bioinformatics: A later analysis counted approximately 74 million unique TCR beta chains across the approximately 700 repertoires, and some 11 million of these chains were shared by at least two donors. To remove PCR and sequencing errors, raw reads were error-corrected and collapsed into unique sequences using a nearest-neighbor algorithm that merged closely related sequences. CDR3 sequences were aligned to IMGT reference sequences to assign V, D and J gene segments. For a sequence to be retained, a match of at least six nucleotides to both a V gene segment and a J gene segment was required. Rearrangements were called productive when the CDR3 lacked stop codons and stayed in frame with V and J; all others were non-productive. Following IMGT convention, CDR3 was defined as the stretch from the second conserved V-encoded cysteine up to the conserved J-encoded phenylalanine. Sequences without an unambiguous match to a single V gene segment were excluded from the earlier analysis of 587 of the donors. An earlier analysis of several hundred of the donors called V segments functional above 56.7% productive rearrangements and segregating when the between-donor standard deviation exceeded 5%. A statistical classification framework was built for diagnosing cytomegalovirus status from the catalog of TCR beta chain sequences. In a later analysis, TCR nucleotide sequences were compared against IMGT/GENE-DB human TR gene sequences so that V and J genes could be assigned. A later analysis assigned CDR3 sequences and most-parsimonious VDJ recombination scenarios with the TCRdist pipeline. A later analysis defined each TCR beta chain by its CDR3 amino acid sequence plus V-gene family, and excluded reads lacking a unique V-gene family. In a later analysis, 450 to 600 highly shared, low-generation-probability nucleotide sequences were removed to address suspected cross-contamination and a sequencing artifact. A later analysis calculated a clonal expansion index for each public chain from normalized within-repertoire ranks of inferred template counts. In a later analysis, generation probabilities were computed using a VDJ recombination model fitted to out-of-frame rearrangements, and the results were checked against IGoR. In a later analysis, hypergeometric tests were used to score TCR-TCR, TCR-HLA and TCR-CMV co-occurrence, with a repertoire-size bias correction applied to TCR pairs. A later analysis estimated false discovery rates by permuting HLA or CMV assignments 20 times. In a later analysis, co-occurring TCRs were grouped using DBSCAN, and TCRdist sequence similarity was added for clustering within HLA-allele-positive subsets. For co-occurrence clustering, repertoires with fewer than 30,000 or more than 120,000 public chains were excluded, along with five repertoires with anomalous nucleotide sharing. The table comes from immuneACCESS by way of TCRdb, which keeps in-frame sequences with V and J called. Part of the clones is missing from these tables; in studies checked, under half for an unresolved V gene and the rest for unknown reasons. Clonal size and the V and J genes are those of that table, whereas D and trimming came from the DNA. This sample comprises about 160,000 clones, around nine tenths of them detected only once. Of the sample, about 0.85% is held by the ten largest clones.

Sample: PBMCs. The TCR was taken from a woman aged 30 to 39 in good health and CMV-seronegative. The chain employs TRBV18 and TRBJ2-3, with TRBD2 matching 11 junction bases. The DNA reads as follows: TGTGCCAGCTCACCACCAACGGGACTAGCGGACACAGATACGCAGTATTTT. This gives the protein CASSPPTGLADTDTQYF.